The 27 T cell receptor beta chains below all came from one sample that was sequenced in a study of blood T cell repertoires in COVID-19. Assay used: immunoSEQ multiplex PCR; TCRdb lists only in-frame clones, some missing. The table has some 350,000 clones, approximately 86% seen once. The source material was peripheral blood. The receptors shown here come from a human donor in a cohort sampled during active COVID-19.

The chain joins TRBV5-1 to TRBJ2-7, with D possibly matching TRBD2 (6 bases). V was trimmed by 6 bases and J by 6 bases, leaving 19 bases between them. The germline CDR1 and CDR2 sequences are SGHRS and YFSETQ. The CDR3 covers 14 residues. CDR3 DNA: TGCGCCAGCACCCCCCGGGGCGGGATATTCGAGCAGTACTTC. Translated, it gives CASTPRGGIFEQYF.

The chain couples TRBV15 to TRBJ1-1; D is uncertain. This CDR3 has 15 amino acids. Germline lookup yields CDR1 LNHNV and CDR2 YYDKDF (reference sequence). With 0 bases removed from V and 3 bases from J, the gap between germline ends came to 11 bases. CDR3 nucleotide sequence: TGTGCCACCAGCAGAGATAACGGCGCGGACACTGAAGCTTTCTTT. Its translation is CATSRDNGADTEAFF.

The chain recombines TRBV4-2 with TRBJ2-5; D may be TRBD2 (7 bases). Germline V gives CDR1 LGHNA, CDR2 YNFKEQ. This CDR3 region has 17 residues. V was trimmed by 4 bases and J by 5 bases, leaving 23 bases between them. The CDR3 DNA is TGTGCCAGCAGCCGAAGCTTTAGGGGGGGGGCCGGGGAGACCCAGTACTTC. Translating gives CASSRSFRGGAGETQYF.

The chain couples TRBV6-6 to TRBJ2-7, with TRBD2 matching over 13 bases. From germline, CDR1 is MNHNY and CDR2 SVGAGI (reference sequence). The ends lost 5 bases at V and 4 bases at J; junction bases unmatched: 8. The CDR3 sequence is 16 residues long. The CDR3 DNA is TGTGCCAGCAGTCGACTAGCGGGAGGTCCTGGGTACGAGCAGTACTTC. This sequence encodes CASSRLAGGPGYEQYF.

The count of this clone is one. The V call is TRBV11-2, the J call TRBJ2-7; possibly TRBD1 for D (5 bases). CDR1 is SGHAT, CDR2 FQNNGV, per germline. The V end was cut by 3 bases, the J end by 2 bases, with 8 bases between. The CDR3 has 13 residues. The CDR3, as DNA: TGTGCCAGCAGCTTGAGACAGACCTACGAGCAGTACTTC. Its translation is CASSLRQTYEQYF. The full variable domain, rest sourced from reference TRBV11-2 and TRBJ2-7, is EAGVAQSPRYKIIEKRQSVAFWCNPISGHATLYWYQQILGQGPKLLIQFQNNGVVDDSQLPKDRFSAERLKGVDSTLKIQPAKLEDSAVYLCASSLRQTYEQYFGPGTRLTVT.

This sequence joins TRBV5-1 and TRBJ2-3; D is possibly TRBD1 (6 bases). V dropped 3 bases and J dropped 6 bases, with 20 bases sitting between them. Germline assignment: CDR1 SGHRS and CDR2 YFSETQ. The length of the CDR3 is 16 residues. The CDR3: CASSWEEWGRVDTQYF. CDR3 bases: TGCGCCAGCAGCTGGGAAGAGTGGGGGCGGGTGGATACGCAGTATTTT.

The V and J genes are TRBV5-5 and TRBJ2-3, with TRBD1 matching 7 bases. V dropped 0 bases and J dropped 4; count of bases not matched to a gene: 8. Looked up from germline, CDR1 is SGHKS and CDR2 is YYEKEE (reference sequence). This CDR3 spans 16 amino acids. The CDR3 reads CASSLGQGLNADTQYF. The CDR3 DNA reads TGTGCCAGCAGCTTGGGACAGGGTTTAAACGCAGATACGCAGTATTTT.

The chain links TRBV5-1 to TRBJ2-7, with 9 positions matching TRBD2. Germline V CDR1 and CDR2: SGHRS, YFSETQ. After removal of 7 bases from V and 3 bases from J, the junction contained 14 bases not matched to a gene. The CDR3 runs 16 residues. Here the CDR3 DNA reads TGCGCCAGCTGCCGTGGGGCTAGCGGGGCAGTCTACGAGCAGTACTTC. Translation: CASCRGASGAVYEQYF.

V gene TRBV5-4 combines with J gene TRBJ2-3; the D gene is possibly TRBD2 (7 bases). V dropped 0 bases and J dropped 5 bases, with 13 bases sitting between them. This CDR3 contains 15 residues. Germline lookup yields CDR1 SGHNT and CDR2 YYREEE (reference sequence). CDR3 DNA sequence: TGTGCCAGCAGCTTGGAAGGACTAGGGGGAGATACGCAGTATTTT. Its translation: CASSLEGLGGDTQYF.

This clone was counted only a few times. The rearrangement joins TRBV4-1 to TRBJ2-7; D is unclear. Germline assignment: CDR1 MGHRA and CDR2 YSYEKL. V lost 0 bases to trimming and J lost 4 bases, with 13 bases between them. This CDR3 spans 15 amino acids. For the CDR3, the DNA is TGCGCCAGCAGCCAAGACCCTACTTTAACGTACGAGCAGTACTTC. Amino acids: CASSQDPTLTYEQYF.

The chain links TRBV6-5 to TRBJ1-2, with D tentatively TRBD1 (5 bases). Trimming left V 2 bases short and J 5 bases short, with 12 bases between. The CDR3 has 14 amino acids. Germline assignment: CDR1 MNHEY and CDR2 SVGAGI. This CDR3 reads CASSYGDSGYGYTF. The CDR3 DNA follows: TGTGCCAGCAGTTACGGGGACTCAGGGTATGGCTACACCTTC.

With respect to this clone: A read error may produce the germline difference seen at one junction end. The chain couples TRBV6-5 to TRBJ1-1; TRBD1 matches 7 bases. CDR1 MNHEY and CDR2 SVGAGI come from the germline V gene. The CDR3 contains 15 residues. The CDR3 nucleotides are TGTGCCAGCAGGACGGGACAGCGGGCGAACCCTGAAGCTTTCTTT. It specifies CASRTGQRANPEAFF.

The chain's CDR3 is CASSLFSPENYGYTF. The CDR3 DNA sequence: TGCGCCAGCAGCTTGTTTTCTCCGGAGAACTATGGCTACACCTTC. The chain links TRBV5-1 to TRBJ1-2; D not resolved. V dropped 1 base and J dropped 2 bases, with 12 bases sitting between them. This CDR3 contains 15 residues. Germline lookup yields CDR1 SGHRS and CDR2 YFSETQ.

The V and J genes are TRBV10-3 and TRBJ1-4; 9 bases fit TRBD1. The CDR3 sequence is 17 residues long. Per the germline V gene, CDR1 is ENHRY and CDR2 is SYGVKD. Losses at the gene ends were 5 bases for V and 5 bases for J; bases not matched to a gene: 12. CDR3 loop: CAISKAGTGSGNEKLFF. The CDR3 DNA follows: TGTGCCATCAGTAAAGCCGGGACAGGGAGTGGAAATGAAAAACTGTTTTTT.

This CDR3 is CASSYGFVELNTEAFF. In DNA form, the CDR3 reads TGCGCCAGCAGCTACGGTTTTGTAGAGTTGAACACTGAAGCTTTCTTT. The rearrangement joins TRBV5-1 to TRBJ1-1; no reliable D call. The CDR3 has 16 amino acids. From germline, CDR1 is SGHRS and CDR2 YFSETQ. V was cut by 3 bases and J by 0 bases, with 15 bases left in between.

V is TRBV27 and J is TRBJ1-4; TRBD1 agrees at 8 bases. The V gene end was trimmed by 8 bases and the J gene end by 6 bases; junction bases not matched to a gene: 8. CDR3 length equals 14 residues. The V gene's germline CDR1 is MNHEY and CDR2 SMNVEV (reference sequence). The CDR3 sequence is CASRASGGYEKLFF. CDR3 nucleotide sequence: TGTGCCAGCCGTGCCTCAGGGGGCTATGAAAAACTGTTTTTT. Complete variable domain (other parts from reference TRBV27 and TRBJ1-4): EAQVTQNPRYLITVTGKKLTVTCSQNMNHEYMSWYRQDPGLGLRQIYYSMNVEVTDKGDVPEGYKVSRKEKRNFPLILESPSPNQTSLYFCASRASGGYEKLFFGSGTQLSVL.

The rearrangement joins TRBV27 to TRBJ1-5; D ambiguous. This CDR3 spans 11 amino acids. CDR1 is MNHEY and CDR2 is SMNVEV in the germline V gene (reference sequence). Trimming pared 4 bases from V and 9 bases from J, leaving 7 bases between. The CDR3 sequence: CASSYGRPQHF. DNA for the CDR3: TGTGCCAGCAGTTACGGTAGGCCCCAGCATTTT.

V and J are TRBV7-2 and TRBJ2-1; 7 nucleotides match TRBD2. J gave up 2 bases and V 5 bases, and 6 bases lay outside the gene matches. The CDR3 is made up of 15 amino acids. CDR1 and CDR2 from the germline V gene are SGHTA and FQGNSA. The CDR3 sequence is CASSTRGSTYNEQFF. The CDR3, as DNA: TGTGCCAGCAGCACCCGCGGGAGTACCTACAATGAGCAGTTCTTC.

V gene TRBV5-1 combines with J gene TRBJ2-7; 10 bases map to TRBD1. Trimming at V came to 1 base and at J to 5 bases, leaving 12 bases not matched to a gene. The CDR3 is made up of 17 amino acids. CDR1 and CDR2 (germline): SGHRS, YFSETQ. CDR3 protein: CASSLSGGVGTGDEQYF. CDR3 nucleotide sequence: TGCGCCAGCAGCTTGAGCGGGGGCGTTGGGACAGGGGACGAGCAGTACTTC.

This rearrangement joins TRBV5-1 to TRBJ2-1; D remains unclear. V lost 2 bases to trimming and J lost 0 bases, with 12 bases between them. The CDR3 runs to 16 residues. The V gene's germline CDR1 is SGHRS and CDR2 YFSETQ. CDR3: CASSFGAASSYNEQFF. The CDR3, as DNA: TGCGCCAGCAGCTTTGGCGCCGCTAGCTCCTACAATGAGCAGTTCTTC. The full variable domain, completed using reference TRBV5-1 and TRBJ2-1, is KAGVTQTPRYLIKTRGQQVTLSCSPISGHRSVSWYQQTPGQGLQFLFEYFSETQRNKGNFPGRFSGRQFSNSRSEMNVSTLELGDSALYLCASSFGAASSYNEQFFGPGTRLTVL.

The V call is TRBV7-8, the J call TRBJ1-4, with 7 bases aligning to TRBD1. CDR1 is SGHVS, CDR2 FQNEAQ, per germline. V was pared by 2 bases and J by 3 bases, with 3 bases of the junction left unmatched. The CDR3 runs 15 residues. The CDR3 sequence is CASSLWGQSNEKLFF. Here the CDR3 DNA reads TGTGCCAGCAGCTTATGGGGACAGTCTAATGAAAAACTGTTTTTT.

This sequence joins TRBV2 and TRBJ2-2, with a tentative D call TRBD2 (5 bases). Germline CDR1 reads SNHLY; CDR2 reads FYNNEI. CDR3 length equals 13 residues. Deletions cut 5 bases from V and 7 bases from J, with 11 bases between. CDR3 in DNA: TGTGCCAGCAGTTTAGGACGGGGCGGGGAGCTGTTTTTT. This codes for CASSLGRGGELFF.

The V gene is TRBV7-9, the J gene TRBJ1-4; 7 nucleotides line up with TRBD1. The germline V gene encodes CDR1 SEHNR and CDR2 FQNEAQ (reference sequence). J was trimmed by 8 bases and V by 11 bases; bases with no gene match: 11. The CDR3 loop spans 13 amino acids. CDR3 residues: CAGRGGAGEKLFF. The DNA for the CDR3 is TGTGCCGGGAGAGGGGGCGCGGGCGAAAAACTGTTTTTT.

The chain joins TRBV7-9 to TRBJ2-2; D call uncertain. The V end lost 5 bases, the J end lost 5 bases, and 6 bases lay between the germline ends. This CDR3 is built from 12 residues. Germline-derived CDR1 and CDR2 are SEHNR and FQNEAQ (reference sequence). CDR3 region: CASSPPTGELFF. CDR3 nucleotide sequence: TGTGCCAGCAGCCCCCCTACCGGGGAGCTGTTTTTT.

The chain joins TRBV18 to TRBJ2-5; 10 bases map to TRBD2. Germline assignment: CDR1 KGHSH and CDR2 LQKENI. This CDR3 is built from 15 residues. V was clipped by 0 bases and J by 6 bases; unmatched bases: 4. CDR3 protein: CASSPPLAGEKTQYF. The CDR3 DNA reads as TGTGCCAGCTCACCACCGCTAGCGGGGGAAAAGACCCAGTACTTC.

The gene calls are TRBV7-3 and TRBJ2-5; TRBD2 matches at 9 bases. V shed 0 bases, J shed 0 bases, and the junction held 17 bases outside the gene matches. This CDR3 spans 21 amino acids. The germline V gene encodes CDR1 SGHTA and CDR2 FQGTGA. This chain's CDR3 is CASSLTKCGSLAGVHQETQYF. For the CDR3, the DNA is TGTGCCAGCAGCTTAACGAAATGCGGCTCCTTAGCGGGAGTGCACCAAGAGACCCAGTACTTC.

This sequence joins TRBV27 and TRBJ1-1; possible D gene TRBD1, 5 bases. The germline V and J ends were trimmed by 2 bases and 4 bases, with 14 bases remaining between them. The CDR3 loop spans 15 amino acids. Germline V lookup: CDR1 MNHEY, CDR2 SMNVEV (reference sequence). This CDR3 reads CASSLSGALGTEAFF. The CDR3 DNA sequence: TGTGCCAGCAGTTTAAGTGGGGCGCTGGGCACTGAAGCTTTCTTT.